This TCR beta chain comes out of a study of OX40 agonist ivuxolimab in advanced cancers. Overall study results and limits: Clones of CD4+ and CD8+ blood T cells grew by week 6 at doses of 0.1 to 3.0 mg/kg. Patients with a partial response at 0.1-3.0 mg/kg had among the lowest clonal expansion.

In regard to this clone: Its target is unknown.

TCRdb keeps only in-frame clones here, not all; method: immunoSEQ multiplex PCR. Among about 80,000 clones listed, 75% to 90% were seen once. Sequencing was performed on CD4+ or CD8+ T cells sorted from blood, taken in a trial of the OX40 agonist ivuxolimab. The receptor comes from an adult with an advanced solid tumor such as melanoma, head and neck, liver or kidney cancer.

The CDR3 spells CSAHWRRGVGQFF. The CDR3 region has the DNA TGCAGCGCCCATTGGAGGCGGGGGGTGGGGCAGTTCTTC. The rearrangement joins TRBV29-1 to TRBJ2-1; 8 positions agree with TRBD2. Germline loops: CDR1 SQVTM, CDR2 ANQGSEA. The CDR3 is 13 residues long. With 7 bases clipped from V and 12 bases from J, the junction kept 14 bases outside the gene matches.